This entry concerns a single T cell receptor beta chain. These data come from a study of blood T cell repertoires in COVID-19. Repertoires were generated with immunoSEQ multiplex PCR, while TCRdb's copy carries only in-frame clones and drops some. The sample includes approximately 280,000 clones, around 84% of them seen just once. The germline CDR1 and CDR2 sequences are KGHDR and SFDVKD. CDR3 length: 15 amino acids. With V trimmed by 3 bases and J by 6 bases, 6 bases remained unmatched. This sequence was found in a human donor with COVID-19, enrolled during active disease. The donor label of this sample is uncertain. V usage is TRBV24-1 and J usage is TRBJ2-3; 9 nucleotides agree with TRBD1. The sequenced material came from peripheral blood. For the CDR3, the DNA is TGTGCCACCAGTGATCCACGACAGGGGGGGGATACGCAGTATTTT. It yields the protein CATSDPRQGGDTQYF.